The 24 T cell receptor beta chains below come from one sample, sequenced in a study of CD8 T cells in Susac syndrome. The RNA input was about 0.5 to 1 ug, and it was reverse transcribed with random hexamers. Each CDR3 protein is one row after TCRdb ran MiXCR on the immunoSEQ multiplex PCR reads. The profile shows tens of thousands of distinct CDR3 sequences, about 92% of them singletons. Sequencing was done on a sample of CD8+ T cells from PBMCs. These receptors were obtained from a human donor with multiple sclerosis.

The chain joins TRBV3-1 to TRBJ1-1, with no clear D. With 2 bases removed from V and 1 base from J, the gap between germline ends came to 5 bases. The CDR3 length is 13 residues. CDR1 and CDR2 from the germline V gene are LGHDT and YNNKEL (reference sequence). Here the CDR3 reads CASSQWENTEAFF. DNA for the CDR3: TGTGCCAGCAGCCAATGGGAGAACACTGAAGCTTTCTTT. Full variable domain (remainder filled in from reference TRBV3-1 and TRBJ1-1): DTAVSQTPKYLVTQMGNDKSIKCEQNLGHDTMYWYKQDSKKFLKIMFSYNNKELIINETVPNRFSPKSPDKAHLNLHINSLELGDSAVYFCASSQWENTEAFFGQGTRLTVV.

The chain has TRBV7-9 and TRBJ1-2; 8 bases line up with TRBD1. V lost 5 bases to trimming and J lost 0 bases; unmatched junction nucleotides: 11. This CDR3 is 17 amino acids long. In germline, CDR1 is SEHNR, CDR2 FQNEAQ (reference sequence). The CDR3 loop is CASSRTGQGEANYGYTF. The DNA of the CDR3 is TGTGCCAGCAGCCGAACAGGACAGGGCGAAGCTAACTATGGCTACACCTTC.

This sequence joins TRBV5-4 and TRBJ2-7; D perhaps matches TRBD1 (5 bases). CDR3 size: 14 residues. Trimming took 3 bases from V and 2 from J, leaving 12 bases between them. Germline values: CDR1 SGHNT, CDR2 YYREEE (reference sequence). CDR3 coding DNA: TGTGCCAGCAGCTCCAAAGGGGAAGCCTACGAGCAGTACTTC. Translation gives CASSSKGEAYEQYF.

The rearrangement uses TRBV7-9 and TRBJ2-3; no clear D gene. CDR3 length equals 15 residues. Trimming stripped 3 bases from V and 2 bases from J, with 12 bases between. The germline gives CDR1 SEHNR, CDR2 FQNEAQ (reference sequence). CDR3 nucleotides: TGTGCCAGCAGCTTTCCAGCGCAGCCCACAGATACGCAGTATTTT. Its translation is CASSFPAQPTDTQYF. Full variable domain (outside the CDR3, taken from reference TRBV7-9 and TRBJ2-3): DTGVSQNPRHKITKRGQNVTFRCDPISEHNRLYWYRQTLGQGPEFLTYFQNEAQLEKSRLLSDRFSAERPKGSFSTLEIQRTEQGDSAMYLCASSFPAQPTDTQYFGPGTRLTVL.

V is TRBV12-3 or TRBV12-4 and J is TRBJ1-5; D possibly corresponds to TRBD1 (5 bases). Trimming removed 7 bases from V and 6 bases from J, with 16 bases in between. This CDR3 is built from 14 residues. CDR3 protein: CASTRLGDSQPQHF. The CDR3 DNA reads as TGTGCCAGCACCCGGCTGGGGGATAGTCAGCCCCAGCATTTT.

The gene calls are TRBV5-6 and TRBJ1-1, with a weak D call TRBD1 (6 bases). The germline gives CDR1 SGHDT, CDR2 YYEEEE. The CDR3 spans 13 residues. Trimming took off 3 bases at V and 7 bases at J, with 13 bases between the two ends. This CDR3 is CASSSGAFGEAFF. The CDR3, as DNA: TGTGCCAGCAGCTCGGGGGCGTTCGGTGAAGCTTTCTTT.

The V call is TRBV10-2, the J call TRBJ1-5; D gene unclear. Germline V gene sequence: CDR1 WSHSY, CDR2 SAAADI. This CDR3 region has 15 residues. The ends were cut back, 4 bases at V and 4 bases at J, with 14 bases in the middle. The CDR3 region has the DNA TGCGCCAGCAGTGTGGCCTCTCGCCCTAATCAGCCCCAGCATTTT. Its protein is CASSVASRPNQPQHF.

This sequence joins TRBV12-5 and TRBJ1-2, with a weak D call TRBD1 (6 bases). Germline V gives CDR1 LGHNT, CDR2 FRNRAP. The V gene lost 2 bases and the J gene lost 3 bases, with 13 bases spanning the gap. The CDR3 contains 15 residues. The CDR3 loop reads CASGLLQGTDYGYTF. CDR3 in DNA: TGTGCTAGTGGTTTGCTCCAGGGGACCGACTATGGCTACACCTTC.

The chain is built from TRBV15 and TRBJ2-7; D remains unclear. This CDR3 has 15 amino acids. V was pared by 5 bases and J by 0 bases, with 14 bases between. Germline lookup yields CDR1 LNHNV and CDR2 YYDKDF (reference sequence). The CDR3 sequence is CATSELDGFSYEQYF. The CDR3 DNA follows: TGTGCCACCAGCGAGTTGGACGGATTCTCCTACGAGCAGTACTTC.

This chain connects TRBV27 to TRBJ1-1; 7 bases agree with TRBD1. V was pared by 6 bases and J by 1 base, with 11 bases of the junction left unmatched. The germline V gene has CDR1 MNHEY and CDR2 SMNVEV (reference sequence). The length of the CDR3 is 16 residues. The DNA of the CDR3 is TGTGCCAGCAGAACAGGGGTGAGGGTGTCGAACACTGAAGCTTTCTTT. This translates into CASRTGVRVSNTEAFF.

The rearrangement links TRBV6-1 to TRBJ1-2; tentative D call: TRBD1 (6 bases). The CDR3 has 13 residues. V was clipped by 5 bases and J by 6 bases, with 13 bases between them. Germline V CDR1 and CDR2: MNHNS, SASEGT. The CDR3 sequence: CASSNWGLDGYTF. DNA for the CDR3: TGTGCCAGCAGTAACTGGGGGCTCGATGGCTACACCTTC.

The gene calls are TRBV9 and TRBJ1-1, with D tentatively TRBD1 (5 bases). Germline-derived CDR1 and CDR2 are SGDLS and YYNGEE. CDR3 size: 13 residues. Trimming pared 3 bases from V and 4 bases from J, leaving 10 bases between. The CDR3 coding sequence is TGTGCCAGCAGCGCGGGTGGGGGCACTGAAGCTTTCTTT. Encoded protein: CASSAGGGTEAFF.

CDR3 nucleotide sequence: TGTGCCAGTAGTATTGGTAACACTGAAGCTTTCTTT. It yields the protein CASSIGNTEAFF. The chain joins TRBV19 to TRBJ1-1; D is uncertain. The V end was cut by 3 bases, the J end by 2 bases, with 4 bases between. Germline loops: CDR1 LNHDA, CDR2 SQIVND (reference sequence). This CDR3 is 12 amino acids long.

The chain uses TRBV27 and TRBJ1-2; no clear D gene. Trimming left V 1 base short and J 3 bases short, with 18 bases between. The CDR3 contains 17 residues. Per germline, CDR1 MNHEY and CDR2 SMNVEV (reference sequence). The CDR3 DNA follows: TGTGCCAGCAGTTTATTAGTGGGCAGAGGACTCCACTATGGCTACACCTTC. Translating gives CASSLLVGRGLHYGYTF.

The CDR3 loop is CASSQDASNQPQHF. In DNA, the CDR3 is TGCGCCAGCAGCCAAGATGCCAGCAATCAGCCCCAGCATTTT. The chain couples TRBV4-3 to TRBJ1-5; D call uncertain. Germline assignment: CDR1 LGHNA and CDR2 YSLEER. The CDR3 covers 14 residues. V was shortened by 0 bases and J by 1 base, with 4 bases between the two germline ends.

This chain links TRBV28 with TRBJ1-1; D call uncertain. V was clipped by 8 bases and J by 1 base, with 14 bases between them. The CDR3 sequence is 14 residues long. Germline V CDR1 and CDR2: MDHEN, SYDVKM. CDR3 coding DNA: TGTGCCAGCGAACTGGATCGGGAGAACACTGAAGCTTTCTTT. It yields the protein CASELDRENTEAFF.

The rearrangement uses TRBV19 and TRBJ1-2; possibly TRBD1 for D (6 bases). The V gene's germline CDR1 is LNHDA and CDR2 SQIVND (reference sequence). This CDR3 comprises 14 residues. The V end was cut by 3 bases, the J end by 4 bases, with 12 bases between. CDR3 bases: TGTGCCAGTAGTATGAACAGGGAGGGCTATGGCTACACCTTC. Translating it yields CASSMNREGYGYTF.

The chain is built from TRBV7-9 and TRBJ2-1; no clear D. Germline V CDR1 and CDR2: SEHNR, FQNEAQ (reference sequence). The CDR3 sequence is 12 residues long. V was shortened by 5 bases and J by 7 bases, with 9 bases between the two germline ends. The CDR3 coding sequence is TGTGCCAGCAGCGAAGGTACGAATGAGCAGTTCTTC. Its translation is CASSEGTNEQFF.

V and J are TRBV12-3 or TRBV12-4 and TRBJ2-1; D perhaps matches TRBD2 (5 bases). Trimming pared 2 bases from V and 10 bases from J, leaving 9 bases between. CDR3 length: 12 residues. The CDR3 DNA sequence: TGTGCCAGCAGTTTAATGGGCGGGGAGCAGTTCTTC. Translation gives CASSLMGGEQFF.

This chain uses TRBV20-1 with TRBJ2-3; perhaps TRBD2 as D (6 bases). Germline assignment: CDR1 DFQATT and CDR2 SNEGSKA (reference sequence). CDR3 length equals 15 residues. Trimming shortened V by 4 bases and J by 2 bases, and 16 bases separated the two germline ends. The chain's CDR3 is CSAKAGTENTDTQYF. The CDR3 DNA sequence: TGCAGTGCTAAAGCCGGGACTGAGAACACAGATACGCAGTATTTT.

The chain couples TRBV12-3 or TRBV12-4 to TRBJ2-7; a possible D gene is TRBD1 (6 bases). The length of the CDR3 is 13 residues. Trimming removed 7 bases from V and 9 bases from J, with 19 bases in between. CDR3 loop: CASTPGHPIRQYF. CDR3 nucleotide sequence: TGTGCCAGCACACCGGGACATCCAATCCGGCAGTACTTC.

The rearrangement joins TRBV6-2 or TRBV6-3 to TRBJ2-1; TRBD1 is a possible D gene (5 bases). Germline V gene data show CDR1 as MNHEY and CDR2 as SVGEGT. CDR3 length: 15 residues. V lost 5 bases to trimming and J lost 6 bases, with 17 bases between them. For the CDR3, the DNA is TGTGCCAGCAGTCTAACGTTGACAGTAACCAATGAGCAGTTCTTC. Encoded protein: CASSLTLTVTNEQFF.

The rearrangement joins TRBV30 to TRBJ2-5; D gene uncertain. The CDR3 spans 12 residues. The V end lost 5 bases, the J end lost 4 bases, and 11 bases lay between the germline ends. CDR1 is GTSNPN, CDR2 SVGIG, per germline (reference sequence). In DNA form, the CDR3 reads TGTGCCTGGGATGTCGGTGGAGAGACCCAGTACTTC. Its translation is CAWDVGGETQYF.

The V call is TRBV19, the J call TRBJ2-7; unclear D gene. Looked up from germline, CDR1 is LNHDA and CDR2 is SQIVND (reference sequence). Trimming took off 4 bases at V and 2 bases at J, with 12 bases between the two ends. This CDR3 is built from 14 residues. The CDR3 protein is CASSKSGEAYEQYF. The CDR3 DNA follows: TGTGCCAGTAGTAAGTCAGGTGAAGCCTACGAGCAGTACTTC.